A single sample gave rise to the 3 T cell receptor beta chains below, sequenced in a study of blood T cell repertoires in COVID-19. Data came from immunoSEQ multiplex PCR; TCRdb stores just in-frame clones and leaves some out. The sample contains about 85,000 clones, 80% to 90% of which appear only once. Specimen: peripheral blood. These receptors were taken from a woman at least 80 years old with acute or convalescent COVID-19.

The chain has TRBV4-3 and TRBJ1-3; 7 positions match TRBD1. CDR3 length equals 15 residues. CDR1 is LGHNA and CDR2 is YSLEER in the germline V gene. The trim removed 3 bases at V and 4 bases at J, leaving 6 bases unmatched. CDR3 amino acids: CASSQNTGAGNTIYF. The CDR3 region has the DNA TGCGCCAGCAGCCAGAACACAGGGGCGGGAAACACCATATATTTT.

The chain is built from TRBV7-2 and TRBJ1-6; perhaps TRBD1 as D (6 bases). Germline CDR1 and CDR2: SGHTA and FQGNSA. V was shortened by 1 base and J by 10 bases, with 11 bases between the two germline ends. CDR3 length: 14 residues. CDR3: CASSLGQGSSPLHF. In DNA, the CDR3 is TGTGCCAGCAGCTTAGGGCAGGGGAGCTCACCCCTCCACTTT.

This clone was detected once. The V and J genes are TRBV5-6 and TRBJ1-3; D possibly corresponds to TRBD1 (6 bases). The CDR3 covers 16 residues. V was cut by 6 bases and J by 0 bases, with 16 bases left in between. In germline, CDR1 is SGHDT, CDR2 YYEEEE. Here the CDR3 DNA reads TGTGCCAGCACCTACAGGGACGATTACTCTGGAAACACCATATATTTT. Translated, it gives CASTYRDDYSGNTIYF.